This entry lists 26 T cell receptor beta chains sequenced from one sample in a study of blood T cell repertoires in COVID-19. Assay: immunoSEQ multiplex PCR; the TCRdb copy retains only in-frame clones and omits some. Of a few hundred thousand clones listed, roughly 88% were seen once; the top ten hold around an eighth. Material: peripheral blood. The receptors stem from a man older than 75 with acute or convalescent COVID-19.

J is TRBJ2-7 and V is TRBV13; 8 positions match TRBD2. Unmatched junction bases numbered 10, after V lost 4 bases and J lost 2 bases. Germline V lookup: CDR1 PRHDT, CDR2 FYEKMQ (reference sequence). CDR3 length: 16 residues. CDR3 protein: CASSSSLAEQTYEQYF. In DNA, the CDR3 is TGTGCCAGCAGCTCTTCACTAGCGGAACAAACCTACGAGCAGTACTTC.

The gene calls are TRBV6-5 and TRBJ1-1; D perhaps matches TRBD1 (5 bases). CDR3 size: 14 residues. V lost 5 bases and J lost 4, with 14 bases in between. Per germline, CDR1 MNHEY and CDR2 SVGAGI. CDR3 amino acids: CASSPSQGVTEAFF. The CDR3 bases are TGTGCCAGCAGTCCAAGCCAGGGCGTCACTGAAGCTTTCTTT.

The chain recombines TRBV5-6 with TRBJ2-2; the match to TRBD1 covers 8 bases. The CDR3 runs to 16 residues. The V and J ends lost 1 base and 2 bases, in that order; junction bases with no gene match: 4. Germline CDR1 SGHDT, CDR2 YYEEEE. The CDR3 DNA reads TGTGCCAGCAGCTTGATTTCAGGGGGCAACACCGGGGAGCTGTTTTTT. This gives the protein CASSLISGGNTGELFF.

The rearrangement joins TRBV10-1 to TRBJ2-7; maybe TRBD2 (10 bases). Between the trimmed V and J ends, which lost 3 bases and 3 bases, there was a span of 27 bases. The V gene's germline CDR1 is WNHNN and CDR2 SYGVQD (reference sequence). CDR3 length: 19 residues. Written as DNA, the CDR3 is TGCGCCAGCAGTGAAGGGACAGGGAAGCTAGCGGGAGTCAGCTACGAGCAGTACTTC. This codes for CASSEGTGKLAGVSYEQYF.

This chain links TRBV12-3 or TRBV12-4 with TRBJ2-7; 7 nucleotides agree with TRBD1. This CDR3 has 12 amino acids. The V and J ends lost 6 bases and 2 bases, in that order; junction bases with no gene match: 1. The CDR3 sequence: CASRTGTYEQYF. DNA of the CDR3: TGTGCCAGCAGGACAGGGACCTACGAGCAGTACTTC.

This clone was counted between two and nine times. The chain uses TRBV15 and TRBJ1-1; D is unresolved. This CDR3 has 11 residues. Germline assignment: CDR1 LNHNV and CDR2 YYDKDF (reference sequence). Deletions cut 6 bases from V and 3 bases from J, with 5 bases between. The CDR3: CATSQYTEAFF. The CDR3 DNA sequence: TGTGCCACCAGTCAGTACACTGAAGCTTTCTTT.

The DNA of the CDR3 is TGTGCCAGCAGTTTACAGGGTGTCAATCAGCCCCAGCATTTT. Translated: CASSLQGVNQPQHF. J is TRBJ1-5 and V is TRBV28; D is perhaps TRBD1 (5 bases). Germline-derived CDR1 and CDR2 are MDHEN and SYDVKM. V lost 2 bases to trimming and J lost 3 bases, with 8 bases between them. CDR3 length: 14 amino acids. Complete variable domain (other parts from reference TRBV28 and TRBJ1-5): DVKVTQSSRYLVKRTGEKVFLECVQDMDHENMFWYRQDPGLGLRLIYFSYDVKMKEKGDIPEGYSVSREKKERFSLILESASTNQTSMYLCASSLQGVNQPQHFGDGTRLSIL.

V usage is TRBV24-1 and J usage is TRBJ2-1; perhaps TRBD1 as D (6 bases). The CDR3 totals 12 residues. The V end was cut by 8 bases, the J end by 5 bases, with 9 bases between. Germline V gives CDR1 KGHDR, CDR2 SFDVKD. In DNA form, the CDR3 reads TGTGCCACCAAGGGGGAAGACAATGAGCAGTTCTTC. Protein sequence: CATKGEDNEQFF.

This chain links TRBV27 with TRBJ1-1, with 8 nucleotides matching TRBD1. The germline V gene has CDR1 MNHEY and CDR2 SMNVEV (reference sequence). V shed 4 bases, J shed 4 bases, and the junction held 8 bases outside the gene matches. The CDR3 is made up of 15 amino acids. In DNA, the CDR3 is TGTGCCAGCAGTTCCACGTGGACAGGGCTCACTGAAGCTTTCTTT. Amino acids: CASSSTWTGLTEAFF.

The gene calls are TRBV25-1 and TRBJ2-7; 8 bases align to TRBD1. The V gene's germline CDR1 is MGHDK and CDR2 SYGVNS. The CDR3 is made up of 15 amino acids. V lost 4 bases to trimming and J lost 5 bases; unmatched junction nucleotides: 10. The CDR3 spells CASSGRTGYIDEQYF. The CDR3 region has the DNA TGTGCCAGCAGTGGCAGGACAGGGTATATCGACGAGCAGTACTTC.

This clone came up once. The CDR3 sequence is CASSVVPDRGRGYNEQFF. The DNA of the CDR3 is TGTGCCAGCAGCGTAGTCCCGGACAGGGGGCGGGGATACAATGAGCAGTTCTTC. The J gene is TRBJ2-1, the V gene TRBV9, with 11 positions matching TRBD1. This CDR3 has 18 amino acids. Trimming cost V 0 bases and J 4 bases; bases outside gene matches: 9. The germline gives CDR1 SGDLS, CDR2 YYNGEE.

The chain combines TRBV28 with TRBJ1-1, with D perhaps matching TRBD1 (5 bases). Trimming took 6 bases from V and 9 from J, leaving 8 bases between them. Germline V lookup: CDR1 MDHEN, CDR2 SYDVKM. This CDR3 region has 10 residues. The CDR3 nucleotides read TGTGCCAGCAGGGGGCCACAAGCTTTCTTT. Its translation: CASRGPQAFF.

This chain connects TRBV29-1 to TRBJ2-7; 8 bases are a match to TRBD1. The CDR3 runs to 15 residues. The junction had 16 bases not matched to a gene; V was cut back by 6 bases and J by 6 bases. Germline V CDR1 and CDR2: SQVTM, ANQGSEA. The CDR3 region is CSVSGHQGATVEQYF. The CDR3 bases are TGCAGCGTCTCGGGCCATCAGGGGGCTACTGTCGAGCAGTACTTC.

This clone was recorded once. This chain links TRBV18 with TRBJ1-3; TRBD1 is a possible D gene (6 bases). Germline loops: CDR1 KGHSH, CDR2 LQKENI. This CDR3 has 17 residues. Trimming left V 3 bases short and J 2 bases short, with 17 bases between. The CDR3 coding sequence is TGTGCCAGCTCACCCCAACGAGGGGGAATAACTGGAAACACCATATATTTT. This translates into CASSPQRGGITGNTIYF.

The rearrangement joins TRBV3-1 (or the pseudogene TRBV3-2) to TRBJ1-3; TRBD1 might be the D (6 bases). The germline V gene encodes CDR1 LGHDT and CDR2 YNNKEL (reference sequence). V dropped 6 bases and J dropped 0 bases, with 9 bases sitting between them. This CDR3 is built from 14 residues. The CDR3 DNA follows: TGTGCCAGCAGTCTACAGGGCTCTGGAAACACCATATATTTT. This sequence encodes CASSLQGSGNTIYF.

The V gene is TRBV27, the J gene TRBJ2-5; D might be TRBD1 (5 bases). V lost 3 bases and J lost 0, with 14 bases in between. The CDR3 length is 16 residues. Germline V gene sequence: CDR1 MNHEY, CDR2 SMNVEV (reference sequence). The CDR3: CASSFPRTDNQETQYF. CDR3 DNA sequence: TGTGCCAGCAGTTTTCCACGGACGGACAACCAAGAGACCCAGTACTTC.

This chain uses TRBV28 with TRBJ2-1, with 8 bases lining up with TRBD2. This CDR3 contains 17 residues. Looked up from germline, CDR1 is MDHEN and CDR2 is SYDVKM. Losses at the gene ends were 3 bases for V and 1 base for J; bases not matched to a gene: 8. The CDR3 nucleotides read TGTGCCAGCAGTTTCGCTAGCGGGTGGAGGTCCTACAATGAGCAGTTCTTC. It codes for CASSFASGWRSYNEQFF.

In this sample, this clone turned up a few times. The chain combines TRBV4-2 with TRBJ2-7; 12 nucleotides line up with TRBD2. V lost 0 bases to trimming and J lost 6 bases; unmatched junction nucleotides: 0. Germline V lookup: CDR1 LGHNA, CDR2 YNFKEQ. The CDR3 has 14 residues. The CDR3 region is CASSQETSGSEQYF. CDR3 coding DNA: TGTGCCAGCAGCCAAGAGACTAGCGGGAGCGAGCAGTACTTC.

The chain combines TRBV7-9 with TRBJ1-2, with 7 bases that match TRBD1. From germline, CDR1 is SEHNR and CDR2 FQNEAQ (reference sequence). The ends lost 1 base at V and 0 bases at J; junction bases unmatched: 2. The CDR3 runs 15 residues. The CDR3 bases are TGTGCCAGCAGCTTAGTAGGGACAGCTAACTATGGCTACACCTTC. It yields the protein CASSLVGTANYGYTF. Variable domain in full (rest from reference TRBV7-9 and TRBJ1-2): DTGVSQNPRHKITKRGQNVTFRCDPISEHNRLYWYRQTLGQGPEFLTYFQNEAQLEKSRLLSDRFSAERPKGSFSTLEIQRTEQGDSAMYLCASSLVGTANYGYTFGSGTRLTVV.

The CDR3 region is CASSPKTTPNTGELFF. For the CDR3, the DNA is TGTGCCAGCTCACCGAAAACAACACCGAACACCGGGGAGCTGTTTTTT. The chain combines TRBV18 with TRBJ2-2; no definite D call. The CDR3 contains 16 residues. Germline V gene sequence: CDR1 KGHSH, CDR2 LQKENI. V was trimmed by 3 bases and J by 0 bases, leaving 11 bases between them.

The chain uses TRBV23-1 and TRBJ2-7, with 14 bases aligning to TRBD2. TRBV23-1 is sorted into the ORF group, with uncertain function. Unmatched junction bases numbered 3, after V lost 3 bases and J lost 2 bases. The CDR3 contains 16 residues. CDR3 in DNA: TGCGCCAGCAGTCATTGGGGACTAGCGGGAGCCTACGAGCAGTACTTC. Translation: CASSHWGLAGAYEQYF.

On this clone itself: Compared with germline, one end of the junction differs, possibly owing to a read error. The chain links TRBV11-3 to TRBJ2-7; D is perhaps TRBD1 (5 bases). This CDR3 is built from 12 residues. Germline CDR1 reads SGHNT; CDR2 reads YENEEA. The CDR3: CASSVDSYEQYF. For the CDR3, the DNA is TGTGCCAGCAGCGTAGACAGTTACGAGCAGTACTTC.

The chain recombines TRBV5-1 with TRBJ2-7, with TRBD2 matching 12 bases. Germline V gene sequence: CDR1 SGHRS, CDR2 YFSETQ. The CDR3 loop spans 15 amino acids. The junction had 3 bases not matched to a gene; V was cut back by 3 bases and J by 2 bases. Here the CDR3 DNA reads TGCGCCAGCAGCTGGACTAGCGGGAACACCTACGAGCAGTACTTC. Its translation is CASSWTSGNTYEQYF.

This clone came up once. V and J are TRBV4-1 and TRBJ2-6; 7 bases match TRBD1. The V gene end was trimmed by 0 bases and the J gene end by 0 bases; junction bases not matched to a gene: 8. This CDR3 has 19 residues. Germline CDR1 is MGHRA and CDR2 is YSYEKL. The CDR3 region is CASSQDPAGGSSGANVLTF. CDR3 DNA sequence: TGCGCCAGCAGCCAAGATCCGGCAGGGGGTAGCTCTGGGGCCAACGTCCTGACTTTC.

The V gene is TRBV28, the J gene TRBJ1-2, with TRBD1 identical over 7 bases. Germline V gene data show CDR1 as MDHEN and CDR2 as SYDVKM. The CDR3 runs to 12 residues. With 8 bases clipped from V and 3 bases from J, the junction kept 3 bases outside the gene matches. CDR3 in DNA: TGTGCCAGCTCGGACAGGTACTATGGCTACACCTTC. Its translation: CASSDRYYGYTF.

This clone was detected only once. The chain has TRBV7-8 and TRBJ2-7, with D perhaps matching TRBD2 (5 bases). V was trimmed by 3 bases and J by 2 bases, leaving 11 bases between them. This CDR3 is 14 amino acids long. Germline assignment: CDR1 SGHVS and CDR2 FQNEAQ. CDR3 bases: TGTGCCAGCAGCTTTCTGCGGGTTCCCTACGAGCAGTACTTC. Translated: CASSFLRVPYEQYF.